This entry lists 20 T cell receptor beta chains sequenced from one sample in a study of CD8+CD57+ T cells in acquired aplastic anemia. All patients picked for sequencing had shown, by flow cytometry, an expansion of CD8+CD57+ cells. Both TCR beta VDJ combination and CDR3 sequence profiling were carried out. Genomic DNA was the template for this profiling. Via MiXCR, TCRdb re-called the reads, giving one row per CDR3 protein. Here the sample spans hundreds of thousands of distinct CDR3 sequences, around 49% being singletons. The sample was sorted CD4+, CD8+, or CD8+CD57+ T cells (not recorded which) from PBMCs. These receptors originate from a human donor with aplastic anemia.

The chain joins TRBV29-1 to TRBJ2-7, with D possibly matching TRBD2 (6 bases). The germline gives CDR1 SQVTM, CDR2 ANQGSEA. V dropped 5 bases and J dropped 5 bases, with 19 bases sitting between them. The CDR3 consists of 14 residues. The CDR3 is CSVLGGNGKNEQYF. The CDR3 DNA is TGCAGCGTTCTGGGGGGAAACGGCAAGAACGAGCAGTACTTC.

This clonotype was observed at least ten times. This chain links TRBV19 with TRBJ2-5; D unclear. Trimming took off 0 bases at V and 5 bases at J, with 4 bases between the two ends. The CDR3 is made up of 12 amino acids. Germline V gene lookup returns CDR1 LNHDA and CDR2 SQIVND (reference sequence). CDR3 loop: CASSIDGETQYF. In nucleotides, the CDR3 is TGTGCCAGTAGTATAGACGGGGAGACCCAGTACTTC.

The CDR3 spells CSASPLHF. The CDR3 nucleotides are TGCAGTGCCTCACCCCTCCACTTT. V usage is TRBV20-1 and J usage is TRBJ1-6; D gene unclear. The CDR3 has 8 amino acids. Germline CDR1 and CDR2: DFQATT and SNEGSKA (reference sequence). V gave up 6 bases and J gave up 10 bases, with 1 base separating them.

This clonotype showed up many times. V usage is TRBV5-6 and J usage is TRBJ2-7, with D maybe TRBD1 (6 bases). This CDR3 comprises 15 residues. The V gene lost 0 bases and the J gene lost 1 base, with 11 bases spanning the gap. Germline CDR1 SGHDT, CDR2 YYEEEE. The CDR3 region is CASSLVGRGSYEQYF. DNA of the CDR3: TGTGCCAGCAGCTTGGTTGGCAGGGGTTCCTACGAGCAGTACTTC.

Written as DNA, the CDR3 is TGTGCCAGCAGTACCTCCGGGAGGGATGGCTACACCTTC. Translated: CASSTSGRDGYTF. V gene TRBV28 combines with J gene TRBJ1-2; D ambiguous. V lost 5 bases to trimming and J lost 6 bases, with 13 bases between them. The germline V gene encodes CDR1 MDHEN and CDR2 SYDVKM. There are 13 residues in the CDR3.

This clonotype was recorded many times. The rearrangement joins TRBV6-2 or TRBV6-3 to TRBJ2-1; D uncertain. Trimming removed 2 bases at V and 4 bases at J, with 12 bases between. Looked up from germline, CDR1 is MNHEY and CDR2 is SVGEGT. The CDR3 is 15 residues long. CDR3 amino acids: CASSYVKGGYNEQFF. In DNA form, the CDR3 reads TGTGCCAGCAGTTACGTAAAGGGTGGGTACAATGAGCAGTTCTTC.

In its sample, this clonotype was seen many times. This rearrangement joins TRBV7-9 to TRBJ1-1, with a weak D call TRBD1 (5 bases). The CDR3 extends over 13 amino acids. V was clipped by 1 base and J by 5 bases, with 8 bases between them. Germline CDR1 SEHNR, CDR2 FQNEAQ (reference sequence). The CDR3 loop reads CASSLGGATEAFF. DNA of the CDR3: TGTGCCAGCAGCTTAGGTGGGGCAACTGAAGCTTTCTTT.

This clonotype came up many times. The genes are TRBV6-5 and TRBJ2-3; TRBD2 might be the D (6 bases). Germline lookup yields CDR1 MNHEY and CDR2 SVGAGI. This CDR3 spans 13 amino acids. The germline V and J ends were trimmed by 8 bases and 5 bases, with 14 bases remaining between them. CDR3 coding DNA: TGTGCCAGCTCCTCCGGGGGTAAAGATACGCAGTATTTT. Translated: CASSSGGKDTQYF.

This clonotype appeared many times. V and J are TRBV4-2 and TRBJ2-5, with 13 bases fitting TRBD2. Losses at the gene ends were 1 base for V and 2 bases for J; bases not matched to a gene: 1. Germline V gene data show CDR1 as LGHNA and CDR2 as YNFKEQ. This CDR3 region has 16 residues. The CDR3 is CASSQVLAGGQETQYF. DNA for the CDR3: TGTGCCAGCAGCCAAGTACTAGCGGGGGGGCAAGAGACCCAGTACTTC.

This clonotype was picked up many times. The chain combines TRBV7-6 with TRBJ2-2, with 10 positions matching TRBD1. Germline V lookup: CDR1 SGHVS, CDR2 FNYEAQ. V trimming: 6 bases; J trimming: 1 base; junction bases outside the gene matches: 14. The CDR3 is made up of 19 amino acids. The DNA for the CDR3 is TGTGCCAGCAGTCATGCTACGAAAGACAGGGGGCGGAACACCGGGGAGCTGTTTTTT. Translating it yields CASSHATKDRGRNTGELFF.

A word on this clonotype: One end of the junction varies from germline; a read error may be responsible. This chain joins TRBV3-1 and TRBJ1-2, with 9 nucleotides matching TRBD1. The CDR3 consists of 16 residues. CDR1 and CDR2 from the germline V gene are LGHDT and YNNKEL (reference sequence). The CDR3 coding sequence is TGTGCCAGCGGCCAGCACCGGGACAGGGTAGGCTATGGCTACACCTTC. Protein product: CASGQHRDRVGYGYTF. The entire variable domain, with the rest obtained from reference TRBV3-1 and TRBJ1-2, is as follows: DTAVSQTPKYLVTQMGNDKSIKCEQNLGHDTMYWYKQDSKKFLKIMFSYNNKELIINETVPNRFSPKSPDKAHLNLHINSLELGDSAVYFCASGQHRDRVGYGYTFGSGTRLTVV.

V usage is TRBV7-9 and J usage is TRBJ1-6, with TRBD1 identical over 7 bases. In germline, CDR1 is SEHNR, CDR2 FQNEAQ (reference sequence). V gave up 3 bases and J gave up 7 bases; unmatched junction bases: 6. This CDR3 spans 15 amino acids. The CDR3 region is CASSLAGQDNSPLHF. The CDR3 DNA follows: TGTGCCAGCAGCTTGGCAGGACAGGACAATTCACCCCTCCACTTT.

This sequence joins TRBV7-2 and TRBJ1-2; D gene unclear. V shed 6 bases and J shed 1 base, with 12 bases lying between them. This CDR3 region has 14 residues. Germline V lookup: CDR1 SGHTA, CDR2 FQGNSA. CDR3 amino acids: CASSINQNNYGYTF. The DNA for the CDR3 is TGTGCCAGCAGTATCAATCAGAATAACTATGGCTACACCTTC.

This clonotype was seen at least ten times. The CDR3 loop reads CASSLVRTGDYGYTF. CDR3 nucleotide sequence: TGCGCCAGCAGCTTGGTCAGGACAGGCGACTATGGCTACACCTTC. The rearrangement joins TRBV5-1 to TRBJ1-2, with 7 bases that match TRBD1. The CDR3 is 15 amino acids. Germline CDR1 SGHRS, CDR2 YFSETQ. Germline trimming cut 0 bases from V and 3 bases from J; bases unmatched to any gene: 5.

Points on this clonotype: It may be a read error: a sequence one base away is much more abundant. J is TRBJ2-3 and V is TRBV10-3; weak D call: TRBD1 (5 bases). The CDR3 spans 14 residues. Germline assignment: CDR1 ENHRY and CDR2 SYGVKD. V shed 5 bases and J shed 3 bases, with 12 bases lying between them. The CDR3 loop is CAISPIPGTDTQYF. The CDR3 region has the DNA TGTGCCATCAGTCCTATTCCAGGGACAGATACGCAGTATTTT.

The chain couples TRBV2 to TRBJ2-1; TRBD2 matches 13 bases. Germline V gene data show CDR1 as SNHLY and CDR2 as FYNNEI. The CDR3 runs 16 residues. The J segment lost 5 bases and the V segment lost 4 bases, leaving 5 bases of the junction unmatched. The CDR3 protein is CASSGRLAGGHNEQFF. In DNA, the CDR3 is TGTGCCAGCAGTGGGAGACTAGCGGGGGGCCACAATGAGCAGTTCTTC. The full variable domain, its missing parts supplied by reference TRBV2 and TRBJ2-1, is EPEVTQTPSHQVTQMGQEVILRCVPISNHLYFYWYRQILGQKVEFLVSFYNNEISEKSEIFDDQFSVERPDGSNFTLKIRSTKLEDSAMYFCASSGRLAGGHNEQFFGPGTRLTVL.

The gene calls are TRBV29-1 and TRBJ2-5; 12 bases are a match to TRBD2. The CDR3 loop spans 15 amino acids. Germline V gene lookup returns CDR1 SQVTM and CDR2 ANQGSEA. The V gene end was trimmed by 2 bases and the J gene end by 4 bases; junction bases not matched to a gene: 5. The CDR3 nucleotides read TGCAGCGTTGAATCGCTAGCGGGAGGGAGAGAGACCCAGTACTTC. Protein sequence: CSVESLAGGRETQYF.

The rearrangement links TRBV24-1 to TRBJ1-2; 9 bases match TRBD1. The germline V gene has CDR1 KGHDR and CDR2 SFDVKD. The CDR3 extends over 15 amino acids. With 5 bases clipped from V and 2 bases from J, the junction kept 5 bases outside the gene matches. CDR3 in DNA: TGTGCCACCAGTGGGCAAGACAGGGGGAACTATGGCTACACCTTC. Translated, it gives CATSGQDRGNYGYTF.

The rearrangement uses TRBV20-1 and TRBJ2-5, with D perhaps TRBD1 (5 bases). Trimming took off 6 bases at V and 4 bases at J, with 18 bases between the two ends. The CDR3 covers 14 residues. The germline V gene has CDR1 DFQATT and CDR2 SNEGSKA (reference sequence). The CDR3 sequence is CSAPSVRRAETQYF. The CDR3 DNA sequence: TGCAGTGCGCCCTCGGTTCGCAGGGCAGAGACCCAGTACTTC.

The chain has TRBV6-1 and TRBJ1-6; 11 bases fit TRBD1. CDR3 length equals 14 residues. Per the germline V gene, CDR1 is MNHNS and CDR2 is SASEGT. Unmatched junction bases numbered 0, after V lost 1 base and J lost 10 bases. CDR3 nucleotide sequence: TGTGCCAGCAGTGAAGGGACAGGGGGCTCACCCCTCCACTTT. It translates to CASSEGTGGSPLHF.